The 15 T cell receptor beta chains below were found in one sample sequenced in a study of OX40 agonist ivuxolimab in advanced cancers. The assay was immunoSEQ multiplex PCR, and TCRdb's table has in-frame clones only and misses some. The data hold tens of thousands of clones, with roughly 90% observed a single time. The sample in question was CD4+ or CD8+ T cells sorted from blood, obtained in a trial of the OX40 agonist ivuxolimab. The origin of the receptors is an adult with an advanced solid tumor such as melanoma, head and neck, liver or kidney cancer.

This CDR3 reads CASSPYLGEHTGELFF. The CDR3 DNA is TGTGCCAGCAGTCCATATTTGGGGGAGCACACCGGGGAGCTGTTTTTT. V usage is TRBV27 and J usage is TRBJ2-2; D possibly matches TRBD1 or TRBD2 (5 bases each). The V end lost 5 bases, the J end lost 3 bases, and 16 bases lay between the germline ends. CDR1 MNHEY and CDR2 SMNVEV come from the germline V gene (reference sequence). CDR3 length: 16 residues.

The count of this clone is one. The J gene is TRBJ2-7, the V gene TRBV5-4, with 8 bases matching TRBD2. Looked up from germline, CDR1 is SGHNT and CDR2 is YYREEE (reference sequence). Unmatched junction bases numbered 10, after V lost 4 bases and J lost 7 bases. CDR3 length: 14 amino acids. The CDR3, as DNA: TGTGCCAGCAGCCCCGTCGGGGGGGCAGGGGAGCAGTACTTC. It specifies CASSPVGGAGEQYF.

The chain links TRBV9 to TRBJ2-7, with 13 bases lining up with TRBD2. Germline V CDR1 and CDR2: SGDLS, YYNGEE. V lost 3 bases and J lost 5; bases outside the gene matches: 11. The CDR3 length is 17 residues. The CDR3 loop is CASSGTSGGLAGDEQYF. The CDR3 DNA is TGTGCCAGCAGCGGAACCTCTGGCGGACTAGCGGGAGACGAGCAGTACTTC.

The chain has TRBV19 and TRBJ1-5; the match to TRBD1 covers 9 bases. The CDR3 has 16 residues. Germline V CDR1 and CDR2: LNHDA, SQIVND (reference sequence). Trimming took 4 bases from V and 5 from J; bases not matched to a gene: 9. For the CDR3, the DNA is TGTGCCAGTAGTAATTACCGGGACAGGGATTATCAGCCCCAGCATTTT. It yields the protein CASSNYRDRDYQPQHF.

This clone was recorded only once. The chain is built from TRBV10-1 and TRBJ2-3; 10 nucleotides align to TRBD2. V gave up 4 bases and J gave up 3 bases; unmatched junction bases: 4. Germline V CDR1 and CDR2: WNHNN, SYGVQD (reference sequence). The CDR3 is made up of 15 amino acids. CDR3: CASSALAGETDTQYF. The CDR3 DNA reads as TGCGCCAGCAGTGCCCTAGCGGGAGAGACAGATACGCAGTATTTT.

The rearrangement uses TRBV28 and TRBJ2-2, with a possible D match to TRBD2 (6 bases). CDR3 size: 16 residues. V was shortened by 10 bases and J by 2 bases, with 20 bases between the two germline ends. Per germline, CDR1 MDHEN and CDR2 SYDVKM. CDR3 region: CATKVTGTLNTGELFF. The DNA of the CDR3 is TGTGCCACCAAAGTGACCGGGACTCTAAACACCGGGGAGCTGTTTTTT.

The rearrangement uses TRBV9 and TRBJ1-1; D is uncertain. The V end was cut by 4 bases, the J end by 1 base, with 11 bases between. The CDR3 runs to 14 residues. The germline V gene has CDR1 SGDLS and CDR2 YYNGEE. The CDR3, as DNA: TGTGCCAGCAGCAGGGATTTGGGGAACACTGAAGCTTTCTTT. Protein sequence: CASSRDLGNTEAFF.

The chain employs TRBV5-5 and TRBJ1-5; D unclear. The germline gives CDR1 SGHKS, CDR2 YYEKEE (reference sequence). Trimming cost V 6 bases and J 2 bases, with 12 bases left between them. The length of the CDR3 is 14 residues. CDR3 sequence: CASTEKGGNQPQHF. The CDR3 nucleotides read TGTGCCAGCACCGAAAAGGGCGGCAATCAGCCCCAGCATTTT.

The chain carries TRBV6-5 and TRBJ1-5; D may be TRBD1 (5 bases). This CDR3 comprises 14 residues. Germline V lookup: CDR1 MNHEY, CDR2 SVGAGI. V was shortened by 2 bases and J by 8 bases, with 13 bases between the two germline ends. This chain's CDR3 is CASSYNEGSEPQHF. CDR3 bases: TGTGCCAGCAGTTACAATGAGGGGAGTGAGCCCCAGCATTTT.

The chain is built from TRBV4-2 and TRBJ1-1, with a weak D call TRBD1 (6 bases). Looked up from germline, CDR1 is LGHNA and CDR2 is YNFKEQ. Trimming pared 3 bases from V and 3 bases from J, leaving 8 bases between. There are 13 residues in the CDR3. The DNA for the CDR3 is TGTGCCAGCAGCCAGTCAGGGGACACTGAAGCTTTCTTT. The encoded protein is CASSQSGDTEAFF.

This chain joins TRBV28 and TRBJ1-2; TRBD1 agrees at 8 bases. The CDR3 is 13 amino acids. CDR1 is MDHEN, CDR2 SYDVKM, per germline. Losses at the gene ends were 6 bases for V and 8 bases for J; bases not matched to a gene: 8. CDR3 in DNA: TGTGCCAGCAGGTGGACAGGGATGGGAGGCTACACCTTC. Translating it yields CASRWTGMGGYTF.

The rearrangement links TRBV30 to TRBJ1-1, with TRBD1 as a possible D gene (6 bases). V lost 2 bases and J 3 bases, leaving 10 bases between the germline ends. CDR1 and CDR2 from the germline V gene are GTSNPN and SVGIG (reference sequence). CDR3 length: 13 amino acids. CDR3 amino acids: CAWSLGAYTEAFF. The CDR3 region has the DNA TGTGCCTGGAGTTTGGGGGCATACACTGAAGCTTTCTTT. Full variable domain (rest looked up from reference TRBV30 and TRBJ1-1): SQTIHQWPATLVQPVGSPLSLECTVEGTSNPNLYWYRQAAGRGLQLLFYSVGIGQISSEVPQNLSASRPQDRQFILSSKKLLLSDSGFYLCAWSLGAYTEAFFGQGTRLTVV.

This sequence joins TRBV10-3 and TRBJ2-7; TRBD2 aligns across 13 bases. CDR1 and CDR2 from the germline V gene are ENHRY and SYGVKD. The CDR3 is 17 residues long. The J segment lost 0 bases and the V segment lost 6 bases, leaving 8 bases of the junction unmatched. This CDR3 reads CAISGGLAGASSYEQYF. The DNA of the CDR3 is TGTGCCATCAGCGGCGGACTAGCGGGAGCAAGCTCCTACGAGCAGTACTTC.

The chain links TRBV15 to TRBJ2-3; 8 positions match TRBD2. CDR1 and CDR2 from the germline V gene are LNHNV and YYDKDF (reference sequence). Trimming cost V 9 bases and J 2 bases; bases outside gene matches: 7. The CDR3 is made up of 14 amino acids. The CDR3 protein is CATTLAGNTDTQYF. The CDR3 region has the DNA TGTGCCACGACGTTAGCGGGAAACACAGATACGCAGTATTTT.

The genes are TRBV10-3 and TRBJ2-7; D is perhaps TRBD1 or TRBD2 (7 bases each). Germline V lookup: CDR1 ENHRY, CDR2 SYGVKD. The ends were cut back, 7 bases at V and 6 bases at J, with 19 bases in the middle. The CDR3 runs to 14 residues. CDR3 sequence (DNA): TGTGCCATCACCCGGTGGGAGGGGGCATCCGAGCAGTACTTC. The encoded protein is CAITRWEGASEQYF.